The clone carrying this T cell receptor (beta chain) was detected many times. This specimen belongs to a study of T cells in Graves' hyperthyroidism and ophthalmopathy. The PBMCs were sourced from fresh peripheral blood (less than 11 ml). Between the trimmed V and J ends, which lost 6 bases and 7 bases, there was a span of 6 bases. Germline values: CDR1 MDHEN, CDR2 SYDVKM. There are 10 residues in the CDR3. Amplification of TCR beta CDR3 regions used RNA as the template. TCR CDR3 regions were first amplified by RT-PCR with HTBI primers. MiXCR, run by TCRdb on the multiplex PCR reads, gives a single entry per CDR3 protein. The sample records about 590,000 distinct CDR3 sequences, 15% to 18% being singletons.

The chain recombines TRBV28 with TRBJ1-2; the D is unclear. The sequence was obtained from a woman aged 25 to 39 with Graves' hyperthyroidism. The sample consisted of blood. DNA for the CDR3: TGTGCCAGCAGGGGCTCTGGCTACACCTTC. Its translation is CASRGSGYTF.